This T cell receptor beta chain appears in the sequencing data of a study of blood T cell repertoires in COVID-19. As for the study in general: Nucleic acid was either cDNA or gDNA, and it came from T cells, B-cell-depleted T cells, or PBMCs.

In the source study's methods: Amplified reference gene primers provided the basis for estimating nucleated cell counts. Data came from immunoSEQ multiplex PCR; TCRdb stores just in-frame clones and leaves some out. Clonal size and the V and J genes are those of that table, whereas D and trimming came from the DNA. Of hundreds of thousands of clones in the sample, 90% were seen once. Looked up from germline, CDR1 is LNHDA and CDR2 is SQIVND (reference sequence). V shed 5 bases and J 0 bases; nucleotides not matched to a gene: 2. The CDR3 consists of 14 residues. What was sequenced was peripheral blood. The origin of this receptor is a woman aged 18-29 years with acute or convalescent COVID-19. The rearrangement uses TRBV19 and TRBJ2-5; 8 bases are shared with TRBD1. CDR3 residues: CASSPGGYQETQYF. CDR3 DNA sequence: TGTGCCAGTAGTCCAGGGGGCTACCAAGAGACCCAGTACTTC.